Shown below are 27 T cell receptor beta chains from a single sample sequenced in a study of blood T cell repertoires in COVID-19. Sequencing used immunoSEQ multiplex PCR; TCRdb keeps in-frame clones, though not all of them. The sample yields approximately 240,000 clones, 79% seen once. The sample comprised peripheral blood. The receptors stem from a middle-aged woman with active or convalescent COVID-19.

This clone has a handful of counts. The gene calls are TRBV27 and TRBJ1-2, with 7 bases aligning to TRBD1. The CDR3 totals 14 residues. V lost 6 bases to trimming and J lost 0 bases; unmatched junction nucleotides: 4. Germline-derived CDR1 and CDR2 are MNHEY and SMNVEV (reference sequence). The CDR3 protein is CASRAQGTNYGYTF. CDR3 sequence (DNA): TGTGCCAGCAGGGCACAGGGGACTAACTATGGCTACACCTTC.

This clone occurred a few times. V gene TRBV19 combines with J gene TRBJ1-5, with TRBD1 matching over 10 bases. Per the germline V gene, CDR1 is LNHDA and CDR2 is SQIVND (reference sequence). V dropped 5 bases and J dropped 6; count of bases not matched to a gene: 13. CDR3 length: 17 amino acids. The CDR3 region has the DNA TGTGCCAGTAGTCTCCGGACAGGGGGAGGAAAAGGTCAGCCCCAGCATTTT. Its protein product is CASSLRTGGGKGQPQHF.

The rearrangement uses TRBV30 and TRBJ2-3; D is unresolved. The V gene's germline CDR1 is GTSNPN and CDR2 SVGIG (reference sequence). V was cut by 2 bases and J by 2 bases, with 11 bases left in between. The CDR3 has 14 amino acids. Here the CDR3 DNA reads TGTGCCTGGAGTCTTCACCAGAACACAGATACGCAGTATTTT. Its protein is CAWSLHQNTDTQYF.

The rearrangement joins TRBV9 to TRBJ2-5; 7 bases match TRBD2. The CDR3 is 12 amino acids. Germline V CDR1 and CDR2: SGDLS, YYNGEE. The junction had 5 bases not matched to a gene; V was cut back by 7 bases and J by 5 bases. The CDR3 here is CASGRGLETQYF. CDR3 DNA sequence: TGTGCCAGCGGGAGGGGCCTGGAGACCCAGTACTTC.

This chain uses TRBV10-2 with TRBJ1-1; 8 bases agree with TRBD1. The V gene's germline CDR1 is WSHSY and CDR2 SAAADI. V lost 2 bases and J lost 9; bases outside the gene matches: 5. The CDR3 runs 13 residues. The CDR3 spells CASSERDRMKAFF. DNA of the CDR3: TGCGCCAGCAGTGAGCGGGACAGGATGAAAGCTTTCTTT.

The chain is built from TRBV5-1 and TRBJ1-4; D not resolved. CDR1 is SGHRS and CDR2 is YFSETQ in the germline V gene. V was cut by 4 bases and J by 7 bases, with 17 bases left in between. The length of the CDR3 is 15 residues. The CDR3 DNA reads TGCGCCAGCAGCGATCCCCAATCGGGGTCTGAAAAACTGTTTTTT. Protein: CASSDPQSGSEKLFF.

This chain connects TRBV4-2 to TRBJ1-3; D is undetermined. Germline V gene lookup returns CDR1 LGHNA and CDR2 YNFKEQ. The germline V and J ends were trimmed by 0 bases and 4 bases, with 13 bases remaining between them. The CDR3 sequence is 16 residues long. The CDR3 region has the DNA TGTGCCAGCAGCCAAGATAGGCGGGGTTCGGGAAACACCATATATTTT. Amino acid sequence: CASSQDRRGSGNTIYF.

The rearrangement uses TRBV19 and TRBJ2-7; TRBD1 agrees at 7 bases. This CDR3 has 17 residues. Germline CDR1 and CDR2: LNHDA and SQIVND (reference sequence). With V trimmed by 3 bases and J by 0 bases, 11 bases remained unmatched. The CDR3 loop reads CASSIPRTGGSSYEQYV. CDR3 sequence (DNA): TGTGCCAGTAGTATCCCAAGGACAGGTGGGAGCTCCTACGAGCAGTACGTC.

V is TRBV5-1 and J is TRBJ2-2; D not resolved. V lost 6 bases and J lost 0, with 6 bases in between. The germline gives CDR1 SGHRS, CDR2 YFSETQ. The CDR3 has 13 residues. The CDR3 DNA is TGCGCCAGCATGCGCGCGAACACCGGGGAGCTGTTTTTT. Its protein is CASMRANTGELFF.

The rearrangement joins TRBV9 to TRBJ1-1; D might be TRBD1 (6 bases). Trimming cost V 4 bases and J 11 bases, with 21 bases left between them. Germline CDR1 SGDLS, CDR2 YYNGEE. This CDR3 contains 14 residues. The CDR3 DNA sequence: TGTGCCAGCAGCCCAGGGGAAGGGGCGAGACAGGCTTTCTTT. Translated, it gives CASSPGEGARQAFF.

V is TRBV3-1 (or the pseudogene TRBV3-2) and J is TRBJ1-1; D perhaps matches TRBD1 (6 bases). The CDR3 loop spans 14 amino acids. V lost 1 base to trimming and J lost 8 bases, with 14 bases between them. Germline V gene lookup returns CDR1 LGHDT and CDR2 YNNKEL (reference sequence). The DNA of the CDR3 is TGTGCCAGCAGCCAAGGGGGGCAAGGGCTCGAAGCTTTCTTT. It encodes CASSQGGQGLEAFF.

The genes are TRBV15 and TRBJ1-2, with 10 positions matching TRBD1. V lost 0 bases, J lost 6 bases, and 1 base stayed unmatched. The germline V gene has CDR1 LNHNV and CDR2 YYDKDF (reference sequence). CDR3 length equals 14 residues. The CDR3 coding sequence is TGTGCCACCAGCAGAGAAGGGACAGGGGATGGCTACACCTTC. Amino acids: CATSREGTGDGYTF.

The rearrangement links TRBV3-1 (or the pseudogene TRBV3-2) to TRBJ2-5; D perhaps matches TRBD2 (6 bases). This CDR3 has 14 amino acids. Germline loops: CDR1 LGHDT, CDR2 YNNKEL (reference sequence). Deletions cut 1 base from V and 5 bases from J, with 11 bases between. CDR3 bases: TGTGCCAGCAGCCAAGCGGCGGGGTTGGAGACCCAGTACTTC. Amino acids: CASSQAAGLETQYF.

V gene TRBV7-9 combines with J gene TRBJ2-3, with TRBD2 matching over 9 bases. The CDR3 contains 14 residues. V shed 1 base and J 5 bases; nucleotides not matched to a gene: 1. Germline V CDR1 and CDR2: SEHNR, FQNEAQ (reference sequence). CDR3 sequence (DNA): TGTGCCAGCAGCTTAGTGACTAGCGGAGATACGCAGTATTTT. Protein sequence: CASSLVTSGDTQYF.

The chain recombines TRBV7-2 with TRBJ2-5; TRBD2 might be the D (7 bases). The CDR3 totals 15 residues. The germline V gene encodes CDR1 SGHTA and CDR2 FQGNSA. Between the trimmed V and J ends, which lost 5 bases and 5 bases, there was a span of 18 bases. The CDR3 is CASSRLGAAGETQYF. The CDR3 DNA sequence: TGTGCCAGCAGCCGCCTGGGGGCAGCGGGGGAGACCCAGTACTTC.

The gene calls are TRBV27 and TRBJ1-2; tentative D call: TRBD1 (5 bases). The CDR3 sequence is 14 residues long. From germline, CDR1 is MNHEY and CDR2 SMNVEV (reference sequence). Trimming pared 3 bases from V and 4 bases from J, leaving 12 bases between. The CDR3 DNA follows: TGTGCCAGCAGTTTCTCAGGGCTCGGCTATGGCTACACCTTC. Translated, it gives CASSFSGLGYGYTF.

The CDR3 nucleotides are TGTGCCAGCAGCCAAGGTCGGGGGAATTCACCCCTCCACTTT. Translated: CASSQGRGNSPLHF. The rearrangement links TRBV3-1 (or the pseudogene TRBV3-2) to TRBJ1-6; TRBD1 might be the D (5 bases). Germline CDR1 reads LGHDT; CDR2 reads YNNKEL (reference sequence). This CDR3 comprises 14 residues. The V and J ends lost 1 base and 7 bases respectively, with 8 bases between them.

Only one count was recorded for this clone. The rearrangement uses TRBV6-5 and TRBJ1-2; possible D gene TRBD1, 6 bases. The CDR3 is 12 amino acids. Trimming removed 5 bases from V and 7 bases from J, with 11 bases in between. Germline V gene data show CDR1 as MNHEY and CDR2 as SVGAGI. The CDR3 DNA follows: TGTGCCAGCAGTACAGGGACCGCTGGCTACACCTTC. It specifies CASSTGTAGYTF.

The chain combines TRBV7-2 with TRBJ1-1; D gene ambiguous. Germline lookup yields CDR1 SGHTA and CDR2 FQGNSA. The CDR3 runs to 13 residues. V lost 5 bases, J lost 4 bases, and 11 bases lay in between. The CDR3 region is CASSQSSGTEAFF. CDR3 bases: TGTGCCAGCAGCCAATCATCCGGCACTGAAGCTTTCTTT.

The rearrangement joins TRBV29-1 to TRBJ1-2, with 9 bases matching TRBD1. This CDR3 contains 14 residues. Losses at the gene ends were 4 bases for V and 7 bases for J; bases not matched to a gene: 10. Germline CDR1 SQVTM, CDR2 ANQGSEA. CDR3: CSVAGQGRLGGYTF. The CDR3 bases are TGCAGCGTTGCAGGACAGGGGAGGCTCGGTGGCTACACCTTC.

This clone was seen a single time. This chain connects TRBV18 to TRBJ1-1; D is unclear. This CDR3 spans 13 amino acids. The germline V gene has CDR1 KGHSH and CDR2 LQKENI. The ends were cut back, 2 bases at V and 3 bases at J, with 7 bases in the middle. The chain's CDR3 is CASSPSVDTEAFF. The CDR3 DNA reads TGTGCCAGCTCACCATCTGTCGACACTGAAGCTTTCTTT.

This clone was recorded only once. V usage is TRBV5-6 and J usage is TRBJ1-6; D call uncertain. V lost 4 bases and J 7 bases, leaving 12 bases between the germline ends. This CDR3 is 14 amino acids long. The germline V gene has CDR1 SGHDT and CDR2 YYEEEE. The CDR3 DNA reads TGTGCCAGCAGCCTCCGGTCGGTGAATTCACCCCTCCACTTT. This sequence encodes CASSLRSVNSPLHF.

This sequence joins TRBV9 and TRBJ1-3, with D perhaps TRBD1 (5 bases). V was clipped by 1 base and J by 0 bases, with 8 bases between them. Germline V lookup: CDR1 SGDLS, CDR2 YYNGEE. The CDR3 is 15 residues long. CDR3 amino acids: CASSVQGISGNTIYF. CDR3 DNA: TGTGCCAGCAGCGTACAGGGCATCTCTGGAAACACCATATATTTT. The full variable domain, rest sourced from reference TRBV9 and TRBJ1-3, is DSGVTQTPKHLITATGQRVTLRCSPRSGDLSVYWYQQSLDQGLQFLIQYYNGEERAKGNILERFSAQQFPDLHSELNLSSLELGDSALYFCASSVQGISGNTIYFGEGSWLTVV.

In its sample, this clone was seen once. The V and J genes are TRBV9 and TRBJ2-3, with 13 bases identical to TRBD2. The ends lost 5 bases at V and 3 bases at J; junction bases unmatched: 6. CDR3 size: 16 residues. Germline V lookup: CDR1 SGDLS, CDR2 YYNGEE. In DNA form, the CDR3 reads TGTGCCAGCAGATCACCGGGACTAGCGGGGACAGATACGCAGTATTTT. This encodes CASRSPGLAGTDTQYF.

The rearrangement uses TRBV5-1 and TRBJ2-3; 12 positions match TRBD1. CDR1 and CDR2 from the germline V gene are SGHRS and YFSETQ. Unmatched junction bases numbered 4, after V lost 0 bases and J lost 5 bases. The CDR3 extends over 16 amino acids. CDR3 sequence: CASSLEGQGAVDTQYF. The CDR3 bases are TGCGCCAGCAGCTTGGAGGGACAGGGGGCTGTAGATACGCAGTATTTT.

Here the CDR3 reads CASSNTGTMGYTF. The CDR3 DNA is TGTGCCAGCAGCAACACAGGGACTATGGGCTACACCTTC. V and J are TRBV6-5 and TRBJ1-2, with D possibly TRBD1 on 6 matching bases. Germline CDR1 reads MNHEY; CDR2 reads SVGAGI. V dropped 6 bases and J dropped 8 bases, with 16 bases sitting between them. This CDR3 is 13 amino acids long.

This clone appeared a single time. The CDR3 DNA reads as TGTGCCAGCAGCGCGGACACGAACTATGGCTACACCTTC. It yields the protein CASSADTNYGYTF. The rearrangement uses TRBV9 and TRBJ1-2; D is possibly TRBD1 (5 bases). CDR3 length: 13 residues. Germline-derived CDR1 and CDR2 are SGDLS and YYNGEE. V dropped 3 bases and J dropped 2 bases, with 8 bases sitting between them.